This entry is about one TCR beta chain. TCRdb's copy holds only in-frame clones and misses some; the assay was immunoSEQ multiplex PCR. The table shows over 60,000 clones, with about four fifths occurring only once. This specimen belongs to a study of blood T cell repertoires in COVID-19. The CDR3 has 14 amino acids. Germline V gene sequence: CDR1 SNHLY, CDR2 FYNNEI. The V end lost 7 bases, the J end lost 1 base, and 10 bases lay between the germline ends. Sequencing was done on a sample of peripheral blood. The chain joins TRBV2 to TRBJ2-2; D remains unclear. The source is a human donor in a cohort sampled during active COVID-19. The DNA for the CDR3 is TGTGCCAGCAAAGGAGTCCAGAACACCGGGGAGCTGTTTTTT. It is translated as CASKGVQNTGELFF.